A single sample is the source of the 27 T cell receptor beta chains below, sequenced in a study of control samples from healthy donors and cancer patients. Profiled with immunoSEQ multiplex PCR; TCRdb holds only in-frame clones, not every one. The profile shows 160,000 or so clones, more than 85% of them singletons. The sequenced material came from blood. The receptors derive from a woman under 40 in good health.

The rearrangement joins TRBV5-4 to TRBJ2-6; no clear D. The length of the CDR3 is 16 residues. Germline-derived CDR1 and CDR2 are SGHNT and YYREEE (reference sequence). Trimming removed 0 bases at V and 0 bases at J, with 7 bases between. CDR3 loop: CASSLALSSGANVLTF. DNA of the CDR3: TGTGCCAGCAGCTTGGCCCTCAGCTCTGGGGCCAACGTCCTGACTTTC.

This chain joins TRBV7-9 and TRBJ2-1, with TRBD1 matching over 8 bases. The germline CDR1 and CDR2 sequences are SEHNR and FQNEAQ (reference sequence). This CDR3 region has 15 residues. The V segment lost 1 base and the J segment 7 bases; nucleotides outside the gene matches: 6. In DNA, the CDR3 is TGTGCCAGCAGCTTAGGCGGGACAGGATGGAATGAGCAGTTCTTC. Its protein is CASSLGGTGWNEQFF.

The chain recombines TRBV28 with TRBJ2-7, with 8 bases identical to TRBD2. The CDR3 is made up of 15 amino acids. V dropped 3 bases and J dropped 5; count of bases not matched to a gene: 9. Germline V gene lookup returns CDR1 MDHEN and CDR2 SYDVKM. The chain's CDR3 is CASSFRDGRENEQYF. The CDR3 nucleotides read TGTGCCAGCAGTTTTCGGGACGGGAGGGAAAACGAGCAGTACTTC.

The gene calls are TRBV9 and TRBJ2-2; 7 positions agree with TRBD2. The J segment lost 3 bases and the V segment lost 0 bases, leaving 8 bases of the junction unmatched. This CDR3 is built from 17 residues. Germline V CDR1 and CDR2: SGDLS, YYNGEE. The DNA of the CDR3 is TGTGCCAGCAGCGTAGCTGGGCTAGCGGTCCACACCGGGGAGCTGTTTTTT. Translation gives CASSVAGLAVHTGELFF. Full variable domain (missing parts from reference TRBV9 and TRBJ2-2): DSGVTQTPKHLITATGQRVTLRCSPRSGDLSVYWYQQSLDQGLQFLIQYYNGEERAKGNILERFSAQQFPDLHSELNLSSLELGDSALYFCASSVAGLAVHTGELFFGEGSRLTVL.

The CDR3 nucleotides are TGTGCCAGCTCACCTAGCGGGAGGAGTACAGATACGCAGTATTTT. It specifies CASSPSGRSTDTQYF. The V and J genes are TRBV18 and TRBJ2-3; 10 bases fit TRBD2. CDR3 size: 15 residues. The junction had 3 bases not matched to a gene; V was cut back by 3 bases and J by 3 bases. The V gene's germline CDR1 is KGHSH and CDR2 LQKENI. Full variable domain (missing parts from reference TRBV18 and TRBJ2-3): NAGVMQNPRHLVRRRGQEARLRCSPMKGHSHVYWYRQLPEEGLKFMVYLQKENIIDESGMPKERFSAEFPKEGPSILRIQQVVRGDSAAYFCASSPSGRSTDTQYFGPGTRLTVL.

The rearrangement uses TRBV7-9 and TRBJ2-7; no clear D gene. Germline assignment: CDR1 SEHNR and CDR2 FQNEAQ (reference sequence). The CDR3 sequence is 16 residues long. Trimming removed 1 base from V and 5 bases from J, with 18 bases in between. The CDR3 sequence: CASSLGLAGGGDEQYF. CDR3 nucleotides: TGTGCCAGCAGCTTAGGTCTGGCAGGTGGTGGCGACGAGCAGTACTTC.

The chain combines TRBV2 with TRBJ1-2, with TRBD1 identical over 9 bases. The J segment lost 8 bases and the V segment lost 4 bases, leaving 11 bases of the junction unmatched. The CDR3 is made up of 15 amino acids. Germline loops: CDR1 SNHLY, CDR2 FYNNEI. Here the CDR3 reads CASSGNRGRAFGYTF. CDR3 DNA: TGTGCCAGCAGTGGCAACAGGGGGCGGGCTTTCGGCTACACCTTC.

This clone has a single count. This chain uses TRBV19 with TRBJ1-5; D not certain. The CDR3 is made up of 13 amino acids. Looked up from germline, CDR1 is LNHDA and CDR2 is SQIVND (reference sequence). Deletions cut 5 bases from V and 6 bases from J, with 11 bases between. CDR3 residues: CASSPVAGQPQHF. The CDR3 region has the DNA TGTGCCAGTAGTCCTGTCGCGGGTCAGCCCCAGCATTTT.

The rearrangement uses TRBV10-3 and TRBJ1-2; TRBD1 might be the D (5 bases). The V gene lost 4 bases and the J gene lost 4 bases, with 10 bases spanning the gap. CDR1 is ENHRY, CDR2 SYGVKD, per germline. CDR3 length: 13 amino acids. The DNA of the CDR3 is TGTGCCATCAGTGCCCAGGGTCCCTATGGCTACACCTTC. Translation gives CAISAQGPYGYTF.

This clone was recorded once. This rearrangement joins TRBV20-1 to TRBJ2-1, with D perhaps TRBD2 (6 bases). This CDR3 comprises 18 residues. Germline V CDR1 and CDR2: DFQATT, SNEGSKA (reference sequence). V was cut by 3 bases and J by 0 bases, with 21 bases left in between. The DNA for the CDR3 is TGCAGTGCTAGTAGTCCGGGGGTACGGACCCGCTCCTACAATGAGCAGTTCTTC. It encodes CSASSPGVRTRSYNEQFF.

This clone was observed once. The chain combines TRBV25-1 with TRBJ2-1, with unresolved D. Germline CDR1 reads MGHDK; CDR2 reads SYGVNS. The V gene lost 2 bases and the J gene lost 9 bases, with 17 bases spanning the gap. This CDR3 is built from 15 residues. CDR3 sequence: CASSEAETLLPEQFF. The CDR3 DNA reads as TGTGCCAGCAGTGAAGCAGAGACTCTACTCCCTGAGCAGTTCTTC. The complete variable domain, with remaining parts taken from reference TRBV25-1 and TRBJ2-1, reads EADIYQTPRYLVIGTGKKITLECSQTMGHDKMYWYQQDPGMELHLIHYSYGVNSTEKGDLSSESTVSRIRTEHFPLTLESARPSHTSQYLCASSEAETLLPEQFFGPGTRLTVL.

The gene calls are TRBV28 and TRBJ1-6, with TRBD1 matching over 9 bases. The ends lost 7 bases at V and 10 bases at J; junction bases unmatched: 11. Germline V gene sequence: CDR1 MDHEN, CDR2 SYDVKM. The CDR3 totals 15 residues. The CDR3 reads CASKPRDRVVSPLHF. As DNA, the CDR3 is TGTGCCAGCAAGCCACGGGACAGGGTAGTCTCACCCCTCCACTTT. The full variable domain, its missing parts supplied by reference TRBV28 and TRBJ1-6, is DVKVTQSSRYLVKRTGEKVFLECVQDMDHENMFWYRQDPGLGLRLIYFSYDVKMKEKGDIPEGYSVSREKKERFSLILESASTNQTSMYLCASKPRDRVVSPLHFGNGTRLTVT.

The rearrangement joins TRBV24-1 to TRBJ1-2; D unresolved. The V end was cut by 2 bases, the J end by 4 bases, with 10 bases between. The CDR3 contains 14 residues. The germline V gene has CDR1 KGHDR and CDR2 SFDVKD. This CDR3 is CATSDSGLSYGYTF. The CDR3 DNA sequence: TGTGCCACCAGTGATTCCGGACTGAGCTATGGCTACACCTTC.

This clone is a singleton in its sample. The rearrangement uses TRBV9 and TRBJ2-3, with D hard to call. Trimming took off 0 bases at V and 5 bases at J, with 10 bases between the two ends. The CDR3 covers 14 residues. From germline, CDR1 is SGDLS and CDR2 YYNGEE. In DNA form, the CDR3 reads TGTGCCAGCAGCGTAGAGGGCAGCCAAGATACGCAGTATTTT. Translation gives CASSVEGSQDTQYF. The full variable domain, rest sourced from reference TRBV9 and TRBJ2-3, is DSGVTQTPKHLITATGQRVTLRCSPRSGDLSVYWYQQSLDQGLQFLIQYYNGEERAKGNILERFSAQQFPDLHSELNLSSLELGDSALYFCASSVEGSQDTQYFGPGTRLTVL.

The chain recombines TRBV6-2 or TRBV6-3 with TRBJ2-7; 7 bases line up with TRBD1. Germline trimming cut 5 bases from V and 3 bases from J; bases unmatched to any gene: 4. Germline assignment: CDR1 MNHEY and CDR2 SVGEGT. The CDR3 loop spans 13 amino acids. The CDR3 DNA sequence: TGTGCCAGCAGTAAAGCAGGGGGCTACGAGCAGTACTTC. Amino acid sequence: CASSKAGGYEQYF.

The CDR3 here is CASSFRDGHNSPLHF. CDR3 coding DNA: TGTGCCAGCAGTTTCCGGGACGGTCATAATTCACCCCTCCACTTT. The gene calls are TRBV6-2 or TRBV6-3 and TRBJ1-6, with a tentative D call TRBD1 (5 bases). V dropped 4 bases and J dropped 5 bases, with 12 bases sitting between them. Germline CDR1 and CDR2: MNHEY and SVGEGT. The CDR3 consists of 15 residues.

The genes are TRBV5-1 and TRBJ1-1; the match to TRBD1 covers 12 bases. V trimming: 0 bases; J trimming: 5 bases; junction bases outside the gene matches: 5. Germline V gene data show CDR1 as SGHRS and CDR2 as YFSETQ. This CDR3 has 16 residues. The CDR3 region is CASSLVGTGGGTEAFF. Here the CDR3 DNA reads TGCGCCAGCAGCTTGGTAGGGACAGGGGGCGGGACTGAAGCTTTCTTT.

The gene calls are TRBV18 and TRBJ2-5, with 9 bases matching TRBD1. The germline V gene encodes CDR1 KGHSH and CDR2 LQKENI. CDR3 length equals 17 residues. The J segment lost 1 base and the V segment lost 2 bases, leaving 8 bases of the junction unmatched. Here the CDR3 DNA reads TGTGCCAGCTCACCAGGGACAGGGCTGAGCTTCCAAGAGACCCAGTACTTC. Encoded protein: CASSPGTGLSFQETQYF. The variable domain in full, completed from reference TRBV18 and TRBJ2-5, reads NAGVMQNPRHLVRRRGQEARLRCSPMKGHSHVYWYRQLPEEGLKFMVYLQKENIIDESGMPKERFSAEFPKEGPSILRIQQVVRGDSAAYFCASSPGTGLSFQETQYFGPGTRLLVL.

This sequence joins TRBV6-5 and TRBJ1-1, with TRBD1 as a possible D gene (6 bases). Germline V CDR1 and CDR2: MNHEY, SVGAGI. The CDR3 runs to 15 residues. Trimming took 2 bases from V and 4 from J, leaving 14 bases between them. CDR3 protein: CASSYGAGVSTEAFF. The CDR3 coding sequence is TGTGCCAGCAGTTACGGGGCAGGGGTGAGCACTGAAGCTTTCTTT.

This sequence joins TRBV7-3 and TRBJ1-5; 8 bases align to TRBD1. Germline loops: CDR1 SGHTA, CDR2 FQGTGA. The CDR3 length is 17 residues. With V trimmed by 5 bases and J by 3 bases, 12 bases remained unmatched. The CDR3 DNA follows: TGTGCCAGCAGCGACTCCGGGACAGGTCCTCACAATCAGCCCCAGCATTTT. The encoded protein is CASSDSGTGPHNQPQHF.

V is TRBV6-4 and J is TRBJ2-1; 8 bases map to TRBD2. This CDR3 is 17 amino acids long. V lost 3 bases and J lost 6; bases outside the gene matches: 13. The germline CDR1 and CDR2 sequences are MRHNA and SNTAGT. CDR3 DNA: TGTGCCAGCAGTGATTCGTCCGGGACTAGGCATGTCAATGAGCAGTTCTTC. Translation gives CASSDSSGTRHVNEQFF.

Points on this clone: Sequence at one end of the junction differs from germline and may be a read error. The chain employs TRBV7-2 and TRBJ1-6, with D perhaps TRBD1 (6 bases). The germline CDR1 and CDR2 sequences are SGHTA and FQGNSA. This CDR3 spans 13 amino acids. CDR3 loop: CASTLQGGSPLHF. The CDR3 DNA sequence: TGTGCCAGCACCTTACAGGGTGGATCACCCCTCCACTTT.

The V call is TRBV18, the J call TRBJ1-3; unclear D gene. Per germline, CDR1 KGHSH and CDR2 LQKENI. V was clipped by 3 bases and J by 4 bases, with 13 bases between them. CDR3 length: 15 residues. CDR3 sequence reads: CASSPGLAGGNTIYF. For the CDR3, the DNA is TGTGCCAGCTCACCCGGACTCGCGGGAGGAAACACCATATATTTT.

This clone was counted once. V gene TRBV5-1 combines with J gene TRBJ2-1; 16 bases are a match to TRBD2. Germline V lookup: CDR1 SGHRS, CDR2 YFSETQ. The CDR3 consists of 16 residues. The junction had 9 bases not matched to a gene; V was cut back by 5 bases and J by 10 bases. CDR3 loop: CASRPGLAGGPREQFF. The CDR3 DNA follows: TGCGCCAGCAGACCGGGACTAGCGGGAGGGCCAAGAGAGCAGTTCTTC.

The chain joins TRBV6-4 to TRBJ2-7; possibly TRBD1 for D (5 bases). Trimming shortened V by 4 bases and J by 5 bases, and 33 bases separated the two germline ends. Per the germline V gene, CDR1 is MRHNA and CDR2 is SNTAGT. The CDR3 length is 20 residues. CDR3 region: CASSGPELSSPTYGHDEQYF. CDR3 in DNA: TGTGCCAGCAGTGGTCCTGAGTTATCAAGTCCTACCTACGGACATGACGAGCAGTACTTC.

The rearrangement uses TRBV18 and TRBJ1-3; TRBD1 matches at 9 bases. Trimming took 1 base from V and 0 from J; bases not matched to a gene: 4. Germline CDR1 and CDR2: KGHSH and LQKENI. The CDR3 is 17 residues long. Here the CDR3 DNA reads TGTGCCAGCTCACCACGGACAGGGGAGATCTCTGGAAACACCATATATTTT. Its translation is CASSPRTGEISGNTIYF.

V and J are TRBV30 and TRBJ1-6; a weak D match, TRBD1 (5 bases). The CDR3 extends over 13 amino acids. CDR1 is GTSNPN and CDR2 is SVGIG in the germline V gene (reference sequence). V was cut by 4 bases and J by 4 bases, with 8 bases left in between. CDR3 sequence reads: CAWNRGYNSPLHF. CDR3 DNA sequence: TGTGCCTGGAATAGGGGTTATAATTCACCCCTCCACTTT.